Following are 22 T cell receptor beta chains from one sample sequenced in a study of T-cell memory formation after mild COVID-19. TCRdb ran MiXCR on the 5' RACE reads and lists one entry per CDR3 protein. The data contain 300,000 to 400,000 distinct CDR3 sequences, under 30% of them singletons. The material sequenced was PBMCs or a T cell subset sorted from them (not recorded which). Receptor source: an adult woman who had mild COVID-19 (a few samples of this study predate the infection). Cell type and time point are not known.

This clonotype showed up just a few times. The chain uses TRBV3-1 and TRBJ2-1, with TRBD2 matching over 11 bases. In germline, CDR1 is LGHDT, CDR2 YNNKEL (reference sequence). The CDR3 is made up of 15 amino acids. Germline trimming cut 2 bases from V and 6 bases from J; bases unmatched to any gene: 3. Here the CDR3 reads CASSQPGTSGNEQFF. The CDR3 DNA reads TGTGCCAGCAGCCAACCTGGGACTAGCGGCAATGAGCAGTTCTTC.

This clonotype was picked up a small number of times. In DNA, the CDR3 is TGTGCCAGCAGCGGCCCTCACCCTGAAGCTTTCTTT. Translating it yields CASSGPHPEAFF. The chain couples TRBV9 to TRBJ1-1; D gene uncertain. Trimming cost V 3 bases and J 6 bases, with 9 bases left between them. This CDR3 comprises 12 residues. Germline CDR1 SGDLS, CDR2 YYNGEE.

The chain carries TRBV12-3 or TRBV12-4 and TRBJ2-7, with 7 bases that match TRBD1. V lost 6 bases to trimming and J lost 7 bases; unmatched junction nucleotides: 6. The CDR3 extends over 12 amino acids. The CDR3 DNA is TGTGCCAGCAGGAGTGACAGGGAAGAGCAGTACTTC. Its translation is CASRSDREEQYF.

CDR3 DNA sequence: TGTGCCAGCAGTCAATATAGCGGGAGCTCCTACAATGAGCAGTTCTTC. It translates to CASSQYSGSSYNEQFF. This sequence joins TRBV7-9 and TRBJ2-1, with TRBD2 matching over 9 bases. Germline-derived CDR1 and CDR2 are SEHNR and FQNEAQ (reference sequence). The CDR3 contains 16 residues. The V segment lost 6 bases and the J segment 0 bases; nucleotides outside the gene matches: 6. The entire variable domain, with the rest obtained from reference TRBV7-9 and TRBJ2-1, is as follows: DTGVSQNPRHKITKRGQNVTFRCDPISEHNRLYWYRQTLGQGPEFLTYFQNEAQLEKSRLLSDRFSAERPKGSFSTLEIQRTEQGDSAMYLCASSQYSGSSYNEQFFGPGTRLTVL.

This clonotype was detected a few times. The DNA for the CDR3 is TGTGCCAGCAGCAAAGACTGGACTAGCGGGAAGGGCACCGGGGAGCTGTTTTTT. It encodes CASSKDWTSGKGTGELFF. This chain uses TRBV21-1 with TRBJ2-2; the table's D call of TRBD2 was not tested on the DNA. TRBV21-1 is annotated as a pseudogene. This CDR3 is built from 18 residues.

This clonotype was observed a few times. The chain couples TRBV6-5 to TRBJ1-4; possibly TRBD1 for D (6 bases). Germline-derived CDR1 and CDR2 are MNHEY and SVGAGI. The CDR3 covers 15 residues. V was cut by 5 bases and J by 10 bases, with 20 bases left in between. CDR3 residues: CASSRRRGKGGKLFF. The CDR3 DNA follows: TGTGCCAGCAGTCGTAGACGGGGGAAGGGGGGAAAACTGTTTTTT.

The chain joins TRBV5-5 to TRBJ2-7; 7 bases are a match to TRBD1. V dropped 4 bases and J dropped 3; count of bases not matched to a gene: 7. The CDR3 is 14 residues long. CDR1 is SGHKS, CDR2 YYEKEE, per germline (reference sequence). The CDR3 region has the DNA TGTGCCAGCAGCACCGACAGGGATCACTACGAGCAGTACTTC. Protein product: CASSTDRDHYEQYF.

The chain links TRBV12-5 to TRBJ2-7; D ambiguous. The CDR3 covers 11 residues. CDR1 is LGHNT, CDR2 FRNRAP, per germline. V lost 6 bases and J lost 6, with 9 bases in between. The CDR3: CASGLLREQYF. The DNA for the CDR3 is TGTGCTAGTGGACTTCTGCGCGAGCAGTACTTC.

The chain is built from TRBV6-5 and TRBJ2-3; unclear D gene. CDR1 MNHEY and CDR2 SVGAGI come from the germline V gene. The CDR3 consists of 13 residues. Trimming left V 6 bases short and J 5 bases short, with 12 bases between. The CDR3 nucleotides are TGTGCCAGCAGGGGAAGCTCCTTAGATACGCAGTATTTT. Translation: CASRGSSLDTQYF.

CDR3 amino acids: CSAGWGNSYNEQFF. CDR3 nucleotide sequence: TGCAGTGCCGGGTGGGGTAACTCCTACAATGAGCAGTTCTTC. The V gene is TRBV20-1, the J gene TRBJ2-1; D is unresolved. V lost 6 bases to trimming and J lost 0 bases, with 12 bases between them. Germline values: CDR1 DFQATT, CDR2 SNEGSKA (reference sequence). This CDR3 region has 14 residues.

The J gene is TRBJ2-3, the V gene TRBV5-1; the match to TRBD2 covers 7 bases. The CDR3 runs to 15 residues. Trimming removed 4 bases from V and 2 bases from J; junction bases left unmatched: 7. Per the germline V gene, CDR1 is SGHRS and CDR2 is YFSETQ. The CDR3 region is CASSGGELTTDTQYF. Here the CDR3 DNA reads TGCGCCAGCAGCGGGGGGGAACTTACCACAGATACGCAGTATTTT.

The rearrangement links TRBV2 to TRBJ1-6, with D maybe TRBD1 (6 bases). Germline loops: CDR1 SNHLY, CDR2 FYNNEI. Trimming took off 5 bases at V and 9 bases at J, with 17 bases between the two ends. The CDR3 extends over 15 amino acids. As DNA, the CDR3 is TGTGCCAGCAGTCCACAGGGAACCCTAGGTTCACCCCTCCACTTT. Translation: CASSPQGTLGSPLHF. Together with reference TRBV2 and TRBJ1-6, the CDR3 gives the full variable domain: EPEVTQTPSHQVTQMGQEVILRCVPISNHLYFYWYRQILGQKVEFLVSFYNNEISEKSEIFDDQFSVERPDGSNFTLKIRSTKLEDSAMYFCASSPQGTLGSPLHFGNGTRLTVT.

This clonotype was detected only a few times. CDR3: CASSLDPTGVGEQYF. CDR3 sequence (DNA): TGTGCCAGCAGCCTGGACCCGACAGGGGTGGGCGAGCAGTACTTC. The gene calls are TRBV5-6 and TRBJ2-7, with 8 bases identical to TRBD1. The CDR3 length is 15 residues. V trimming: 4 bases; J trimming: 6 bases; junction bases outside the gene matches: 12. The germline gives CDR1 SGHDT, CDR2 YYEEEE.

The gene calls are TRBV12-3 or TRBV12-4 and TRBJ2-7; no firm D call. This CDR3 region has 11 residues. Between the trimmed V and J ends, which lost 6 bases and 2 bases, there was a span of 5 bases. DNA for the CDR3: TGTGCCAGCAGAGCAGCCTACGAGCAGTACTTC. Protein: CASRAAYEQYF.

This sequence joins TRBV6-6 and TRBJ1-1; D gene unclear. This CDR3 has 13 residues. Germline assignment: CDR1 MNHNY and CDR2 SVGAGI (reference sequence). The germline V and J ends were trimmed by 5 bases and 3 bases, with 10 bases remaining between them. CDR3 sequence (DNA): TGTGCCAGCAGTGACCTCATATACACTGAAGCTTTCTTT. Translating gives CASSDLIYTEAFF.

In this sample, this clonotype turned up a few times. The chain uses TRBV7-2 and TRBJ2-3, with D unresolved. CDR3 length equals 14 residues. Germline CDR1 SGHTA, CDR2 FQGNSA. Between the trimmed V and J ends, which lost 1 base and 5 bases, there was a span of 10 bases. The CDR3 region is CASSLVLKQDTQYF. The CDR3, as DNA: TGTGCCAGCAGCTTAGTATTGAAGCAAGATACGCAGTATTTT. The whole variable domain, remainder taken from reference TRBV7-2 and TRBJ2-3, is GAGVSQSPSNKVTEKGKDVELRCDPISGHTALYWYRQSLGQGLEFLIYFQGNSAPDKSGLPSDRFSAERTGGSVSTLTIQRTQQEDSAVYLCASSLVLKQDTQYFGPGTRLTVL.

The chain recombines TRBV5-1 with TRBJ2-2; maybe TRBD1 (5 bases). CDR3 length: 13 residues. The V end was cut by 7 bases, the J end by 7 bases, with 14 bases between. Germline CDR1 SGHRS, CDR2 YFSETQ. CDR3 sequence: CASVPDGHGELFF. The CDR3 DNA reads TGCGCCAGCGTTCCTGACGGACACGGGGAGCTGTTTTTT.

J is TRBJ1-1 and V is TRBV6-5, with no clear D. Germline CDR1 reads MNHEY; CDR2 reads SVGAGI. The CDR3 spans 14 residues. V was shortened by 0 bases and J by 1 base, with 6 bases between the two germline ends. The CDR3 loop is CASSYSSANTEAFF. For the CDR3, the DNA is TGTGCCAGCAGTTACTCCTCAGCGAACACTGAAGCTTTCTTT.

The gene calls are TRBV4-3 and TRBJ2-7; TRBD2 matches 9 bases. V shed 0 bases and J 5 bases; nucleotides not matched to a gene: 14. Germline CDR1 LGHNA, CDR2 YSLEER. The CDR3 sequence is 18 residues long. The CDR3: CASSQEVTIAGVFNEQYF. CDR3 DNA: TGCGCCAGCAGCCAAGAGGTGACGATAGCGGGAGTCTTTAACGAGCAGTACTTC.

The table lists this clonotype with many counts. The chain combines TRBV19 with TRBJ2-2; D is uncertain. The CDR3 is made up of 14 amino acids. Germline values: CDR1 LNHDA, CDR2 SQIVND (reference sequence). The ends were cut back, 3 bases at V and 1 base at J, with 6 bases in the middle. The CDR3 reads CASSISGNTGELFF. CDR3 in DNA: TGTGCCAGTAGTATCTCGGGGAACACCGGGGAGCTGTTTTTT. Filled out from reference TRBV19 and TRBJ2-2, the complete variable domain reads DGGITQSPKYLFRKEGQNVTLSCEQNLNHDAMYWYRQDPGQGLRLIYYSQIVNDFQKGDIAEGYSVSREKKESFPLTVTSAQKNPTAFYLCASSISGNTGELFFGEGSRLTVL.

In its sample, this clonotype was seen many times. This chain joins TRBV7-9 and TRBJ2-1, with TRBD2 matching 9 bases. The CDR3 spans 15 residues. Germline CDR1 reads SEHNR; CDR2 reads FQNEAQ (reference sequence). Losses at the gene ends were 1 base for V and 2 bases for J; bases not matched to a gene: 0. The DNA of the CDR3 is TGTGCCAGCAGCTTAGGCGGGAGGGCCTACAATGAGCAGTTCTTC. Translated, it gives CASSLGGRAYNEQFF.

V usage is TRBV7-6 and J usage is TRBJ2-7, with 8 positions matching TRBD1. The CDR3 spans 16 residues. Germline V gene sequence: CDR1 SGHVS, CDR2 FNYEAQ. V lost 4 bases, J lost 2 bases, and 10 bases stayed unmatched. The CDR3 DNA reads as TGTGCCAGCAGCTCGGGGACAGGTTGGGGCACCTACGAGCAGTACTTC. Translating it yields CASSSGTGWGTYEQYF.